This T cell receptor beta chain was sequenced for a study of blood T cell repertoires in COVID-19. Study at large: Sites across the United States, Italy and Spain contributed samples from acute and convalescent COVID-19.

Trimming took 5 bases from V and 6 from J; bases not matched to a gene: 17. The CDR3 loop spans 16 amino acids. Germline V gene sequence: CDR1 SGHDT, CDR2 YYEEEE. This clone turned up a few times. The study drew participants aged about 18 to 95 years from 20 to 30 US areas. Grouping used clinical history reported by participants in a survey and questionnaire. As originally analysed: Nucleated cell counts were estimated from reference gene primer amplification. The repertoire was sequenced with immunoSEQ multiplex PCR; TCRdb's copy has only in-frame clones and lacks some. V and J calls and clone size are given by that table; D and trimming were obtained from the DNA. The table records around 200,000 clones, approximately 90% of them present only once.

Source material: PBMCs or T cells enriched from blood (not recorded which). The gene calls are TRBV5-6 and TRBJ2-7; 7 bases line up with TRBD1. This clonotype originated in a woman between 35 and 50 years old with acute COVID-19. In DNA form, the CDR3 reads TGTGCCAGCAGTCTTAGAACAGGGGTAGGTATCAGCGAGCAGTACGTC. This translates into CASSLRTGVGISEQYV.